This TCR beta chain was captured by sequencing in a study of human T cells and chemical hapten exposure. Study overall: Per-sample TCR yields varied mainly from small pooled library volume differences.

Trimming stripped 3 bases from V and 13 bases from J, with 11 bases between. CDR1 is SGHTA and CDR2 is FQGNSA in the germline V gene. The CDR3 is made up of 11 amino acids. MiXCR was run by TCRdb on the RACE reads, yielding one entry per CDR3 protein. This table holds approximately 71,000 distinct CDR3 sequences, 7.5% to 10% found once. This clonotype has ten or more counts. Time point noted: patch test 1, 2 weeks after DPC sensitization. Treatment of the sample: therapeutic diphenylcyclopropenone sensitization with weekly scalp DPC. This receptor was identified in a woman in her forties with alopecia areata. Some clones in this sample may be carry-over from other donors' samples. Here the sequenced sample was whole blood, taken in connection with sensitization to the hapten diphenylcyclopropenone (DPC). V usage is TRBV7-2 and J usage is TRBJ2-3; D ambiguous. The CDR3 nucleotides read TGTGCCAGCAGCTTCTACAACGATGAGTATTTT. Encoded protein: CASSFYNDEYF.